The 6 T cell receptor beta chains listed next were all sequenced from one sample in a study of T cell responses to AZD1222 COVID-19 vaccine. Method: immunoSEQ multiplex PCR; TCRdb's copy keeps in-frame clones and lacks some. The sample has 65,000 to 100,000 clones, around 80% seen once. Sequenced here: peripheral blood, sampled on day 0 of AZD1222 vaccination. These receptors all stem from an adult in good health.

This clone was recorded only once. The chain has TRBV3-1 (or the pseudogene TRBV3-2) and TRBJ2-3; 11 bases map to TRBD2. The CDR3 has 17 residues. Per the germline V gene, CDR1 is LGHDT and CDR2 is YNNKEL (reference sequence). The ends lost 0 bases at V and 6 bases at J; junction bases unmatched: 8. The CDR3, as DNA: TGTGCCAGCAGCCAAGACCAACTAGCGGGGGTCGGGGATACGCAGTATTTT. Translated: CASSQDQLAGVGDTQYF.

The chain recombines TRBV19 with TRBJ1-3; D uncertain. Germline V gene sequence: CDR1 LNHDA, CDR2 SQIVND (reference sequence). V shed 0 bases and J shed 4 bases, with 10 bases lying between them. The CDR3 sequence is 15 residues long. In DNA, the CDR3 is TGTGCCAGTAGTATAGATCACCGGGTAGGAAACACCATATATTTT. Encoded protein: CASSIDHRVGNTIYF.

The CDR3 sequence: CASSIPRTRDSNEQFF. DNA of the CDR3: TGTGCCAGCAGCATACCCCGGACTAGAGATAGCAATGAGCAGTTCTTC. The V and J genes are TRBV21-1 and TRBJ2-1; TRBD2, the D gene given by the table, was not confirmed from the DNA. TRBV21-1 is given as a pseudogene. The CDR3 runs 16 residues.

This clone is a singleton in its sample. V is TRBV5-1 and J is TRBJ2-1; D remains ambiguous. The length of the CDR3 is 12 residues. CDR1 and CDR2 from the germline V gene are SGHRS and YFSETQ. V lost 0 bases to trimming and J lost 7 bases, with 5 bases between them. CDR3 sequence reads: CASSLVENEQFF. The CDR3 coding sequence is TGCGCCAGCAGCTTGGTTGAGAATGAGCAGTTCTTC. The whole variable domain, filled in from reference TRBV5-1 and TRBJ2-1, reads KAGVTQTPRYLIKTRGQQVTLSCSPISGHRSVSWYQQTPGQGLQFLFEYFSETQRNKGNFPGRFSGRQFSNSRSEMNVSTLELGDSALYLCASSLVENEQFFGPGTRLTVL.

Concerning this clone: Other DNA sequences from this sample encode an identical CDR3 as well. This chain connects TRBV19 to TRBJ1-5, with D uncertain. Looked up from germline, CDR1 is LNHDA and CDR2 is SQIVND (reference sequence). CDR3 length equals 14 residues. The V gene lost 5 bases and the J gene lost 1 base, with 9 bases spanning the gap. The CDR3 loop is CASSRTGSNQPQHF. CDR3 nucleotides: TGTGCCAGTAGTCGGACTGGGAGCAATCAGCCCCAGCATTTT.

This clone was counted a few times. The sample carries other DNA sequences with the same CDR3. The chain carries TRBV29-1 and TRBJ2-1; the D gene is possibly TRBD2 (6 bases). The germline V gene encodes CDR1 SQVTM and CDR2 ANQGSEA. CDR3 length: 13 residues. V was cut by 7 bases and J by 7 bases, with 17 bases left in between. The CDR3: CSAAGGASNEQFF. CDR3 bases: TGCAGCGCTGCCGGCGGGGCTTCAAATGAGCAGTTCTTC.